This entry lists 7 T cell receptor beta chains sequenced from one sample in a study of identical twins. TCRdb independently ran MiXCR on the 5' RACE reads; one entry per CDR3 protein. The data show 270,000 or so distinct CDR3 sequences, approximately 8.3% seen once. The same sample was also used in a study of yellow fever vaccine responses in identical twins.

Specimen: CD8+ T cells sorted from blood. The source is a woman under 30 in good health.

In this sample, this clonotype turned up a few times. The V call is TRBV24-1, the J call TRBJ2-1; D possibly matches TRBD1 or TRBD2 (5 bases each). Germline-derived CDR1 and CDR2 are KGHDR and SFDVKD. CDR3 length: 15 amino acids. V gave up 0 bases and J gave up 7 bases, with 12 bases separating them. The CDR3 DNA reads TGTGCCACCAGTGATTTGGCAGGGACCGGGAATGAGCAGTTCTTC. This sequence encodes CATSDLAGTGNEQFF.

This clonotype was counted between two and nine times. This rearrangement joins TRBV5-5 to TRBJ2-5, with 10 bases lining up with TRBD2. The CDR3 has 15 residues. Germline V gives CDR1 SGHKS, CDR2 YYEKEE (reference sequence). V was clipped by 4 bases and J by 3 bases; unmatched bases: 6. Here the CDR3 reads CASSLFGTSEETQYF. DNA of the CDR3: TGTGCCAGCAGCCTCTTTGGGACTAGCGAAGAGACCCAGTACTTC. The variable domain in full, with the rest retrieved from reference TRBV5-5 and TRBJ2-5, is DAGVTQSPTHLIKTRGQQVTLRCSPISGHKSVSWYQQVLGQGPQFIFQYYEKEERGRGNFPDRFSARQFPNYSSELNVNALLLGDSALYLCASSLFGTSEETQYFGPGTRLLVL.

The table lists this clonotype with a few counts. The chain links TRBV21-1 to TRBJ2-5; the D call of TRBD2 is as the table states it, not checked on the DNA. TRBV21-1 counts as a pseudogene. The CDR3 is 14 residues long. The CDR3 nucleotides read TGTGCCAGCAGCCGATTGGGAGATCAAGAGACCCAGTACTTC. Its translation is CASSRLGDQETQYF.

This chain joins TRBV5-4 and TRBJ2-5; the D call may be TRBD1 or TRBD2 (5 bases each). The CDR3 covers 14 residues. Per germline, CDR1 SGHNT and CDR2 YYREEE (reference sequence). Between the trimmed V and J ends, which lost 4 bases and 5 bases, there was a span of 15 bases. The CDR3 DNA sequence: TGTGCCAGCAGCCTCGGGACCATGAGGGAGACCCAGTACTTC. It codes for CASSLGTMRETQYF.

This chain links TRBV13 with TRBJ1-4; maybe TRBD1 (6 bases). The CDR3 is 21 amino acids. Trimming removed 5 bases at V and 3 bases at J, with 31 bases between. Germline-derived CDR1 and CDR2 are PRHDT and FYEKMQ (reference sequence). The CDR3 DNA follows: TGTGCCAGCAGCCTACGAGACCGATTCCCCGGGGGCATTCATGCTAATGAAAAACTGTTTTTT. Translated: CASSLRDRFPGGIHANEKLFF.

This clonotype came up a few times. This chain links TRBV15 with TRBJ2-7; TRBD1 is a possible D gene (6 bases). CDR3 length: 15 amino acids. Germline CDR1 is LNHNV and CDR2 is YYDKDF (reference sequence). Deletions cut 1 base from V and 6 bases from J, with 16 bases between. The CDR3 region is CATSRALVGGGEQYF. The CDR3 coding sequence is TGTGCCACCAGCAGAGCCTTGGTAGGGGGTGGCGAGCAGTACTTC.

This clonotype showed up many times. The rearrangement joins TRBV24-1 to TRBJ2-5; D remains ambiguous. CDR3 length: 15 amino acids. In germline, CDR1 is KGHDR, CDR2 SFDVKD. Trimming left V 0 bases short and J 5 bases short, with 12 bases between. The CDR3 coding sequence is TGTGCCACCAGTGATTTGCAAGGTCTGGGGGAGACCCAGTACTTC. Translation: CATSDLQGLGETQYF.